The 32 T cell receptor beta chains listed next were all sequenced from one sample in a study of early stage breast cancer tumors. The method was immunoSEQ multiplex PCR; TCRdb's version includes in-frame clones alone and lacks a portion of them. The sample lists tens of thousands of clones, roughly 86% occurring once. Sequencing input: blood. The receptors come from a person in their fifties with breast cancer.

This CDR3 reads CASSEQGTEAFF. The DNA for the CDR3 is TGTGCCAGCAGTGAACAGGGGACTGAAGCTTTCTTT. The chain carries TRBV2 and TRBJ1-1, with D possibly matching TRBD1 (6 bases). The V end was cut by 2 bases, the J end by 5 bases, with 6 bases between. The V gene's germline CDR1 is SNHLY and CDR2 FYNNEI. The CDR3 extends over 12 amino acids.

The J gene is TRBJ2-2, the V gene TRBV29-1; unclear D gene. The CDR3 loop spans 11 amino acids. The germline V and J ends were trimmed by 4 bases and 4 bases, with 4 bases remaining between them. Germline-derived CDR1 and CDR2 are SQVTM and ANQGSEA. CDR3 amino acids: CSVGVTGELFF. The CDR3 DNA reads TGCAGCGTTGGAGTCACCGGGGAGCTGTTTTTT.

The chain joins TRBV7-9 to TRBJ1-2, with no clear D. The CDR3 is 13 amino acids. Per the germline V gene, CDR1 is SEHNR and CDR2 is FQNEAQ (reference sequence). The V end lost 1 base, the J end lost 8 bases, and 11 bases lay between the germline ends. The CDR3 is CASSLGTSHGYTF. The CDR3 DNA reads TGTGCCAGCAGCTTAGGAACCTCTCACGGCTACACCTTC. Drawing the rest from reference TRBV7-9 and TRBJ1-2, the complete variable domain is DTGVSQNPRHKITKRGQNVTFRCDPISEHNRLYWYRQTLGQGPEFLTYFQNEAQLEKSRLLSDRFSAERPKGSFSTLEIQRTEQGDSAMYLCASSLGTSHGYTFGSGTRLTVV.

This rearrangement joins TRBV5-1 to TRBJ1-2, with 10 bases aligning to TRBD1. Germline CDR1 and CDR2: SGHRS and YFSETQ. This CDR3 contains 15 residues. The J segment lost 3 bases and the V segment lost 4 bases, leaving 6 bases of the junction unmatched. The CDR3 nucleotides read TGCGCCAGCAGCGGCCGGGACAGGGGTGACTATGGCTACACCTTC. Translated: CASSGRDRGDYGYTF.

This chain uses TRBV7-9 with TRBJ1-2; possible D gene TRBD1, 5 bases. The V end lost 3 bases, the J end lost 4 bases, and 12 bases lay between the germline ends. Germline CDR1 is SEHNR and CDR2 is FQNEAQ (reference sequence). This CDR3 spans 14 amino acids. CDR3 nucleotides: TGTGCCAGCAGCTTTCAGGGAAGTTCCTATGGCTACACCTTC. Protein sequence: CASSFQGSSYGYTF.

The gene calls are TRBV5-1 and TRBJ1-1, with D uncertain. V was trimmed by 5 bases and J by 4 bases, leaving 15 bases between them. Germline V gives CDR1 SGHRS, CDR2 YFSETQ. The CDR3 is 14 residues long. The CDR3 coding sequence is TGCGCCAGCAGTGGCGCATCACTTAGCACTGAAGCTTTCTTT. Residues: CASSGASLSTEAFF.

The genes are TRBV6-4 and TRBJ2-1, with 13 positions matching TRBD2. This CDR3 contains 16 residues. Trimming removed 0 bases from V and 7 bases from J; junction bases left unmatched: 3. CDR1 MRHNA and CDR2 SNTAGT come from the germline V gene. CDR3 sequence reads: CASSDSPGLAGNEQFF. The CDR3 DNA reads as TGTGCCAGCAGTGACTCCCCGGGACTAGCGGGGAATGAGCAGTTCTTC.

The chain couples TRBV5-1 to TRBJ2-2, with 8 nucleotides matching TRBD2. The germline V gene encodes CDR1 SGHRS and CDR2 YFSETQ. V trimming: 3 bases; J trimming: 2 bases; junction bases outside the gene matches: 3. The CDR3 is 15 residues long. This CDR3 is CASSSTSGNTGELFF. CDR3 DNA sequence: TGCGCCAGCAGCTCCACTAGCGGAAACACCGGGGAGCTGTTTTTT.

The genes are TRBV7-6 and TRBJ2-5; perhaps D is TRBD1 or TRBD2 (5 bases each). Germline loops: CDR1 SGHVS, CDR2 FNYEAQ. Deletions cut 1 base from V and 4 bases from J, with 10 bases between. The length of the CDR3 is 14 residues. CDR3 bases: TGTGCCAGCAGCTTAGGGGGCCGGGGAGAGACCCAGTACTTC. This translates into CASSLGGRGETQYF. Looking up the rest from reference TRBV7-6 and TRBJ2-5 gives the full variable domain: GAGVSQSPRYKVTKRGQDVALRCDPISGHVSLYWYRQALGQGPEFLTYFNYEAQQDKSGLPNDRFSAERPEGSISTLTIQRTEQRDSAMYRCASSLGGRGETQYFGPGTRLLVL.

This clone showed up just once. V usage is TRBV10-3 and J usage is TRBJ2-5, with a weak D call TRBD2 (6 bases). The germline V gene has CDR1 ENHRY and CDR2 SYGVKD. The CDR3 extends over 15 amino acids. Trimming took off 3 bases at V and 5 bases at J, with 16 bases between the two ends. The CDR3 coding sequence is TGTGCCATCAGTGACGGGCAGGGTGGGAGGGAGACCCAGTACTTC. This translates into CAISDGQGGRETQYF.

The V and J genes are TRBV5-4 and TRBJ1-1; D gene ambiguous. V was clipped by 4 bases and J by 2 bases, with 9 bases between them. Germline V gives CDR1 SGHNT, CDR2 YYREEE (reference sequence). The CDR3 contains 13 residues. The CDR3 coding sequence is TGTGCCAGCAGCCAGACGGCCAACACTGAAGCTTTCTTT. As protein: CASSQTANTEAFF.

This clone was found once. The CDR3 loop reads CSAGTTYEQYF. The DNA of the CDR3 is TGCAGTGCTGGGACAACCTACGAGCAGTACTTC. The chain employs TRBV20-1 and TRBJ2-7, with TRBD1 as a possible D gene (6 bases). The CDR3 runs 11 residues. Trimming left V 5 bases short and J 2 bases short, with 7 bases between. The germline CDR1 and CDR2 sequences are DFQATT and SNEGSKA (reference sequence).

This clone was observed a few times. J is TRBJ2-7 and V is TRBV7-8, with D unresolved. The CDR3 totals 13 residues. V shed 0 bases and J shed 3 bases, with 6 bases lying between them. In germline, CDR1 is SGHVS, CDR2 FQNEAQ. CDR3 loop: CASSLAPLYEQYF. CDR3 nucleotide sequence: TGTGCCAGCAGCTTAGCTCCCCTCTACGAGCAGTACTTC.

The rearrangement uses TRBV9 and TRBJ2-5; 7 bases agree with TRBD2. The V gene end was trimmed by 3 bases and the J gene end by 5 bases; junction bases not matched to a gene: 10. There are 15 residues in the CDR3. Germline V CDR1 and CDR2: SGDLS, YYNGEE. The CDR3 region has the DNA TGTGCCAGCAGCGCCGGGGGAGCGGGGCAGGAGACCCAGTACTTC. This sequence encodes CASSAGGAGQETQYF.

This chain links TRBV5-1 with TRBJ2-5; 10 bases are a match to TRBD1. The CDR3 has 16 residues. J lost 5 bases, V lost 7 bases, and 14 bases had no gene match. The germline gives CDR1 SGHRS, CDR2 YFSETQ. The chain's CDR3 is CASFPHRGTGDETQYF. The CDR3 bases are TGCGCCAGCTTCCCACACCGCGGGACAGGGGACGAGACCCAGTACTTC.

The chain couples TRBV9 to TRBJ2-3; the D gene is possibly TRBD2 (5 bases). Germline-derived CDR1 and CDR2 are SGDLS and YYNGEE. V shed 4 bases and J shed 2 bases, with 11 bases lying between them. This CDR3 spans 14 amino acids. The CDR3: CASSSGLITDTQYF. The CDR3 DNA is TGTGCCAGCAGCTCCGGACTTATCACAGATACGCAGTATTTT. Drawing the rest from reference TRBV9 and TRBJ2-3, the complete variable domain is DSGVTQTPKHLITATGQRVTLRCSPRSGDLSVYWYQQSLDQGLQFLIQYYNGEERAKGNILERFSAQQFPDLHSELNLSSLELGDSALYFCASSSGLITDTQYFGPGTRLTVL.

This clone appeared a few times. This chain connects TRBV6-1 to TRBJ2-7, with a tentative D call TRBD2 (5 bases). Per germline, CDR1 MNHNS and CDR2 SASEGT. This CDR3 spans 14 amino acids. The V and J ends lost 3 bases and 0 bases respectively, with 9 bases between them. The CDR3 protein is CASSDGGSSYEQYF. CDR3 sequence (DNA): TGTGCCAGCAGTGACGGTGGGAGCTCCTACGAGCAGTACTTC.

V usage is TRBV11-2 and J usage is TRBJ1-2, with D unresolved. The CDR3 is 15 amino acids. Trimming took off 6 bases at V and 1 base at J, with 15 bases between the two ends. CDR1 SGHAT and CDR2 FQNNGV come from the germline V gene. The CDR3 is CASRALGRDNYGYTF. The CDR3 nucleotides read TGTGCCAGCAGGGCGTTGGGCCGGGATAACTATGGCTACACCTTC.

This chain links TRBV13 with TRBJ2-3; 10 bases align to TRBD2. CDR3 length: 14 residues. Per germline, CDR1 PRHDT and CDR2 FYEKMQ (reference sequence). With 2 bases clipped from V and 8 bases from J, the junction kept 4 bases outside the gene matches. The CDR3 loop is CASSLRTSGITQYF. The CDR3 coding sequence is TGTGCCAGCAGCTTAAGGACTAGCGGAATTACGCAGTATTTT. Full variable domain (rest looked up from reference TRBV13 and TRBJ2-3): AAGVIQSPRHLIKEKRETATLKCYPIPRHDTVYWYQQGPGQDPQFLISFYEKMQSDKGSIPDRFSAQQFSDYHSELNMSSLELGDSALYFCASSLRTSGITQYFGPGTRLTVL.

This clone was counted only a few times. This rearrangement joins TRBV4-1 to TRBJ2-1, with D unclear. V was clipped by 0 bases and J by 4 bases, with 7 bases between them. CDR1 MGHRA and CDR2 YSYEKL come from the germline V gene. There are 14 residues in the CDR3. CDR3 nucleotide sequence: TGCGCCAGCAGCCAAGAGGGCCTTTACAATGAGCAGTTCTTC. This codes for CASSQEGLYNEQFF.

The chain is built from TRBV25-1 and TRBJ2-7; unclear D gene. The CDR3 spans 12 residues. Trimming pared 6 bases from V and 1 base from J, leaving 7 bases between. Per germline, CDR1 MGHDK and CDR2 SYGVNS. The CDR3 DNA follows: TGTGCCAGCAGCGGTTTGTCCTACGAGCAGTACTTC. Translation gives CASSGLSYEQYF.

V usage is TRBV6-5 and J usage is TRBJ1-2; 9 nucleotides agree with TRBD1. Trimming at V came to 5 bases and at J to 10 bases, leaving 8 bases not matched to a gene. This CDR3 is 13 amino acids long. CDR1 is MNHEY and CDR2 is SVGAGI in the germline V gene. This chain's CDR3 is CASSPGQGTVYTF. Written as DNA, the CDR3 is TGTGCCAGCAGTCCTGGACAGGGGACCGTCTACACCTTC.

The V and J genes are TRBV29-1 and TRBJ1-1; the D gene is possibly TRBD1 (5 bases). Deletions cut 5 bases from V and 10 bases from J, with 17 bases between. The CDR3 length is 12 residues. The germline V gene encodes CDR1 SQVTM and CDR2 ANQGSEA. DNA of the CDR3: TGCAGCGTTCGGGTAGGGGACTCTGGAGCTTTCTTT. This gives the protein CSVRVGDSGAFF.

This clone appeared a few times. CDR3 amino acids: CASSAAGGLYEQYF. The CDR3 bases are TGTGCCAGCAGCGCAGCCGGGGGATTATACGAGCAGTACTTC. The V and J genes are TRBV7-9 and TRBJ2-7; D possibly corresponds to TRBD2 (6 bases). Trimming took off 5 bases at V and 4 bases at J, with 15 bases between the two ends. Germline loops: CDR1 SEHNR, CDR2 FQNEAQ (reference sequence). This CDR3 region has 14 residues.

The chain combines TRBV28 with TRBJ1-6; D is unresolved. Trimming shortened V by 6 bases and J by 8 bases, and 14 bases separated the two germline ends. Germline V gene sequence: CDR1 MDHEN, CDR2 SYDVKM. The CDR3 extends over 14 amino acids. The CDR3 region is CASRWRGEYSPLHF. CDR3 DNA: TGTGCCAGCAGGTGGAGAGGAGAGTATTCACCCCTCCACTTT. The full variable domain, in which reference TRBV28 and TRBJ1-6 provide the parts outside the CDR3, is DVKVTQSSRYLVKRTGEKVFLECVQDMDHENMFWYRQDPGLGLRLIYFSYDVKMKEKGDIPEGYSVSREKKERFSLILESASTNQTSMYLCASRWRGEYSPLHFGNGTRLTVT.

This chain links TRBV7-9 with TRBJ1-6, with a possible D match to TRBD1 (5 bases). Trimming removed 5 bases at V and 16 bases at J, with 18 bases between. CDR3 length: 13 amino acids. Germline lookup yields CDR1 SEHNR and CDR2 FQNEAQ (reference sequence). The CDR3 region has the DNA TGTGCCAGCAGCCCGATCTATTCCGGGACTCTCCACTTT. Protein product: CASSPIYSGTLHF.

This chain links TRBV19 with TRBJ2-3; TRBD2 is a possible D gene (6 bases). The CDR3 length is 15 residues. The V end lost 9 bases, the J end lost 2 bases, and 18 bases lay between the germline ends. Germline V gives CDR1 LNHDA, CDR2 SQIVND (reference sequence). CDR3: CASSGTARVTDTQYF. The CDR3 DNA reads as TGTGCCAGCTCCGGGACTGCGAGAGTCACAGATACGCAGTATTTT.

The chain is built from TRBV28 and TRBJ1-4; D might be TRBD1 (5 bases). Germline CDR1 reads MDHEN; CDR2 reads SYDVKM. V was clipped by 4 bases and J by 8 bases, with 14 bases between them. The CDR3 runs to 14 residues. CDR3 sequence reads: CASSWGEGREKLFF. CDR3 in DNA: TGTGCCAGCAGTTGGGGGGAGGGACGAGAAAAACTGTTTTTT.

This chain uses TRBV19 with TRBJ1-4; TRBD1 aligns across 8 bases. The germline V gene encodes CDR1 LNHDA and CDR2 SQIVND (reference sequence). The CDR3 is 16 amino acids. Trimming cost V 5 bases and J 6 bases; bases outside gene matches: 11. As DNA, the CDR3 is TGTGCCAGTAGTTTGACGACAGGGGCAGTGTATGAAAAACTGTTTTTT. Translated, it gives CASSLTTGAVYEKLFF.

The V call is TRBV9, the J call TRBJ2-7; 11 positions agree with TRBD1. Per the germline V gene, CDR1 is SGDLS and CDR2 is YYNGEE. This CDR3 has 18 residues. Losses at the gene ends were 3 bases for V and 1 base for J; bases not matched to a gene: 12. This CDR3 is CASSEQPQDRGRSYEQYF. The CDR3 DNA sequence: TGTGCCAGCAGCGAGCAGCCCCAGGACAGGGGGCGTTCCTACGAGCAGTACTTC.

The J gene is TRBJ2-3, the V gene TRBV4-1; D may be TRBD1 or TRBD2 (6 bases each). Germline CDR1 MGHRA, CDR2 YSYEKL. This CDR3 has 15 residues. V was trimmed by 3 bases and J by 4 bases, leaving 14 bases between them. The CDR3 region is CASSHWGAVADTQYF. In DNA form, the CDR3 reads TGCGCCAGCAGCCACTGGGGGGCAGTGGCAGATACGCAGTATTTT.

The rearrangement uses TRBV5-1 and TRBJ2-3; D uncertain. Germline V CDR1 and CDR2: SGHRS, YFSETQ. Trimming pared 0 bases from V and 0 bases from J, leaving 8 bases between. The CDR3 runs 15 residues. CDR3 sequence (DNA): TGCGCCAGCAGCTTGGAACACCCAAGCACAGATACGCAGTATTTT. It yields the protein CASSLEHPSTDTQYF.